One and the same sample provided the 32 T cell receptor beta chains below, sequenced in a study of CD8+ T cells in alopecia areata (dated by TCRdb to the late 2010s). What this sample's time point label stands for: around 28 days on oral tofacitinib. This sample's treatment or condition label indicates: oral pan-JAK inhibitor, 5-10 mg twice daily. The protocol used for the library was the immunoSEQ multiplex PCR assay. For TCR sequencing, RNA was extracted from every sample and reverse transcribed into cDNA to serve as template. As stored in TCRdb, this immuneACCESS dataset retains in-frame rearrangements with V and J assigned. A fraction of the clones does not appear; measured against another copy, unresolved V genes explain less than half of the discrepancy, and the remainder lacks a known reason. The sample table lists roughly 200,000 clones, 45% to 65% of them with a count of one. The ten largest account for less than 3.5% of the sample.

The material sequenced was CD4+ T cells sorted from blood, taken at week 4, from a patient treated with tofacitinib. The receptors shown here come from a human donor with alopecia areata.

The CDR3 DNA follows: TGTGCCTGGCGGACAGGAAATGGCTACACCTTC. It yields the protein CAWRTGNGYTF. The chain links TRBV30 to TRBJ1-2; 7 positions agree with TRBD1. The germline V gene has CDR1 GTSNPN and CDR2 SVGIG (reference sequence). V lost 5 bases to trimming and J lost 6 bases; unmatched junction nucleotides: 3. The CDR3 is 11 residues long.

This clone was observed once. The V call is TRBV5-1, the J call TRBJ2-3; the D is unclear. Per the germline V gene, CDR1 is SGHRS and CDR2 is YFSETQ. There are 13 residues in the CDR3. Deletions cut 4 bases from V and 2 bases from J, with 8 bases between. CDR3 residues: CASSALPTDTQYF. Written as DNA, the CDR3 is TGCGCCAGCAGCGCATTGCCCACAGATACGCAGTATTTT.

This rearrangement joins TRBV14 to TRBJ2-5; D uncertain. In germline, CDR1 is SGHDN, CDR2 FVKESK. The length of the CDR3 is 13 residues. The V end lost 4 bases, the J end lost 3 bases, and 9 bases lay between the germline ends. CDR3 residues: CASSRDTEETQYF. The CDR3 region has the DNA TGTGCCAGCAGCCGCGATACTGAAGAGACCCAGTACTTC. The full variable domain, its missing parts supplied by reference TRBV14 and TRBJ2-5, is EAGVTQFPSHSVIEKGQTVTLRCDPISGHDNLYWYRRVMGKEIKFLLHFVKESKQDESGMPNNRFLAERTGGTYSTLKVQPAELEDSGVYFCASSRDTEETQYFGPGTRLLVL.

The chain couples TRBV7-2 to TRBJ2-1; 10 nucleotides match TRBD2. This CDR3 comprises 15 residues. CDR1 is SGHTA, CDR2 FQGNSA, per germline. Trimming removed 5 bases from V and 5 bases from J; junction bases left unmatched: 6. The CDR3 DNA reads TGTGCCAGCAGCCCGCAGCGGGGGGGCCACAATGAGCAGTTCTTC. Its protein product is CASSPQRGGHNEQFF.

The gene calls are TRBV29-1 and TRBJ2-1; 10 bases line up with TRBD2. The CDR3 extends over 15 amino acids. V lost 2 bases, J lost 4 bases, and 5 bases stayed unmatched. CDR1 and CDR2 from the germline V gene are SQVTM and ANQGSEA. Here the CDR3 DNA reads TGCAGCGTTGAACTAGCGGGGGAACAATACAATGAGCAGTTCTTC. Amino acids: CSVELAGEQYNEQFF.

The chain couples TRBV6-5 to TRBJ1-6, with 10 bases aligning to TRBD1. The germline CDR1 and CDR2 sequences are MNHEY and SVGAGI. V lost 4 bases to trimming and J lost 9 bases; unmatched junction nucleotides: 3. The CDR3 totals 14 residues. The CDR3 bases are TGTGCCAGCAGTTGGGACAGGGGTGGTTCACCCCTCCACTTT. This gives the protein CASSWDRGGSPLHF.

The chain recombines TRBV15 with TRBJ2-1; D gene unclear. Germline V gene data show CDR1 as LNHNV and CDR2 as YYDKDF (reference sequence). Trimming pared 1 base from V and 6 bases from J, leaving 13 bases between. The length of the CDR3 is 15 residues. CDR3 sequence: CATSRGSANSNEQFF. The CDR3 region has the DNA TGTGCCACCAGCAGAGGTTCGGCCAACTCCAATGAGCAGTTCTTC. Using reference TRBV15 and TRBJ2-1 for the parts outside the CDR3, the full variable domain is DAMVIQNPRYQVTQFGKPVTLSCSQTLNHNVMYWYQQKSSQAPKLLFHYYDKDFNNEADTPDNFQSRRPNTSFCFLDIRSPGLGDTAMYLCATSRGSANSNEQFFGPGTRLTVL.

The chain links TRBV6-5 to TRBJ2-7; D assignment may be TRBD1 or TRBD2 (5 bases each). Germline V gene lookup returns CDR1 MNHEY and CDR2 SVGAGI. The V end lost 4 bases, the J end lost 5 bases, and 15 bases lay between the germline ends. The CDR3 runs 14 residues. The CDR3 region is CASSFRGRFDEQYF. CDR3 DNA: TGTGCCAGCAGTTTTAGGGGACGGTTCGACGAGCAGTACTTC.

V is TRBV18 and J is TRBJ2-6, with unresolved D. Deletions cut 5 bases from V and 0 bases from J, with 8 bases between. CDR3 length equals 15 residues. From germline, CDR1 is KGHSH and CDR2 LQKENI. CDR3 in DNA: TGTGCCAGCTCAGACACTGGCTCTGGGGCCAACGTCCTGACTTTC. It is translated as CASSDTGSGANVLTF.

As to this clone: With a much larger clone just one base away, this may be a read error. The rearrangement joins TRBV10-3 to TRBJ2-1, with 7 bases matching TRBD1. Germline trimming cut 0 bases from V and 8 bases from J; bases unmatched to any gene: 7. This CDR3 comprises 15 residues. Germline V gives CDR1 ENHRY, CDR2 SYGVKD. The CDR3 region has the DNA TGTGCCATCAGTGAGTCCAGCAGGGGGTTCCATGAGCAGTTCTTC. It codes for CAISESSRGFHEQFF.

The rearrangement links TRBV29-1 to TRBJ2-6; D uncertain. Trimming left V 2 bases short and J 4 bases short, with 9 bases between. CDR1 SQVTM and CDR2 ANQGSEA come from the germline V gene. The CDR3 totals 14 residues. The CDR3 loop is CSVESTPGANVLTF. The CDR3 DNA reads TGCAGCGTTGAATCGACTCCCGGGGCCAACGTCCTGACTTTC. Filled out from reference TRBV29-1 and TRBJ2-6, the complete variable domain reads SAVISQKPSRDICQRGTSLTIQCQVDSQVTMMFWYRQQPGQSLTLIATANQGSEATYESGFVIDKFPISRPNLTFSTLTVSNMSPEDSSIYLCSVESTPGANVLTFGAGSRLTVL.

The rearrangement uses TRBV7-8 and TRBJ1-2; 7 positions agree with TRBD1. The CDR3 totals 15 residues. V lost 4 bases, J lost 4 bases, and 9 bases stayed unmatched. CDR1 is SGHVS, CDR2 FQNEAQ, per germline. CDR3 loop: CASSSTGPGVYGYTF. CDR3 DNA sequence: TGTGCCAGCAGCTCGACAGGGCCTGGAGTCTATGGCTACACCTTC. Full variable domain (rest looked up from reference TRBV7-8 and TRBJ1-2): GAGVSQSPRYKVAKRGQDVALRCDPISGHVSLFWYQQALGQGPEFLTYFQNEAQLDKSGLPSDRFFAERPEGSVSTLKIQRTQQEDSAVYLCASSSTGPGVYGYTFGSGTRLTVV.

V usage is TRBV4-1 and J usage is TRBJ2-3; 7 bases map to TRBD2. V was clipped by 0 bases and J by 7 bases; unmatched bases: 13. The germline CDR1 and CDR2 sequences are MGHRA and YSYEKL. The CDR3 has 17 residues. CDR3 sequence: CASSQDWGGRILNTQYF. The DNA for the CDR3 is TGCGCCAGCAGCCAAGATTGGGGAGGGAGGATTCTAAATACGCAGTATTTT.

The chain links TRBV5-1 to TRBJ2-3; D may match TRBD1 or TRBD2 (6 bases each). Trimming removed 4 bases at V and 2 bases at J, with 11 bases between. Germline V gives CDR1 SGHRS, CDR2 YFSETQ. The CDR3 has 14 residues. The CDR3 DNA reads TGCGCCAGCAGCCGGGGGCAGCTCACAGATACGCAGTATTTT. Protein sequence: CASSRGQLTDTQYF.

This clone appeared a few times. V is TRBV29-1 and J is TRBJ1-5; 9 bases map to TRBD1. V was pared by 4 bases and J by 2 bases, with 6 bases of the junction left unmatched. Germline CDR1 and CDR2: SQVTM and ANQGSEA. The CDR3 loop spans 15 amino acids. CDR3 coding DNA: TGCAGCGTTGGGCCGGGACAGGGAGGCAATCAGCCCCAGCATTTT. It encodes CSVGPGQGGNQPQHF.

The chain is built from TRBV4-3 and TRBJ1-2, with D unresolved. Trimming left V 0 bases short and J 7 bases short, with 12 bases between. Germline values: CDR1 LGHNA, CDR2 YSLEER. CDR3 length: 14 residues. Here the CDR3 reads CASSQDLWGFGYTF. In nucleotides, the CDR3 is TGCGCCAGCAGCCAAGACCTTTGGGGATTTGGCTACACCTTC.

The gene calls are TRBV29-1 and TRBJ1-5; tentative D call: TRBD1 (5 bases). Deletions cut 4 bases from V and 6 bases from J, with 13 bases between. CDR3 length equals 13 residues. The V gene's germline CDR1 is SQVTM and CDR2 ANQGSEA. The CDR3 region is CSVATGSGQPQHF. CDR3 coding DNA: TGCAGCGTTGCCACAGGTTCCGGTCAGCCCCAGCATTTT.

The V gene is TRBV5-6, the J gene TRBJ2-5; D possibly corresponds to TRBD1 (5 bases). V lost 4 bases, J lost 3 bases, and 7 bases lay in between. CDR3 length equals 12 residues. Germline CDR1 reads SGHDT; CDR2 reads YYEEEE. This chain's CDR3 is CASSPREETQYF. For the CDR3, the DNA is TGTGCCAGCAGCCCCAGGGAAGAGACCCAGTACTTC.

This chain uses TRBV30 with TRBJ1-2, with 7 positions matching TRBD1. The germline gives CDR1 GTSNPN, CDR2 SVGIG (reference sequence). The CDR3 is 14 amino acids. With V trimmed by 7 bases and J by 0 bases, 8 bases remained unmatched. CDR3 sequence reads: CAYQGQTTNYGYTF. DNA for the CDR3: TGTGCCTATCAGGGACAGACAACTAACTATGGCTACACCTTC.

DNA of the CDR3: TGCAGCGTTGGCGTGCGGGGGACCAACTCCTACAATGAGCAGTTCTTC. Translating gives CSVGVRGTNSYNEQFF. The V gene is TRBV29-1, the J gene TRBJ2-1; 7 bases agree with TRBD2. The germline CDR1 and CDR2 sequences are SQVTM and ANQGSEA. V was pared by 4 bases and J by 0 bases, with 9 bases of the junction left unmatched. This CDR3 is 16 amino acids long.

The rearrangement joins TRBV5-4 to TRBJ2-5, with 9 bases fitting TRBD2. The length of the CDR3 is 15 residues. The germline gives CDR1 SGHNT, CDR2 YYREEE (reference sequence). V shed 9 bases, J shed 2 bases, and the junction held 11 bases outside the gene matches. The chain's CDR3 is CAIHGTSKTQETQYF. As DNA, the CDR3 is TGTGCCATACACGGGACTAGCAAGACGCAAGAGACCCAGTACTTC.

The chain links TRBV5-1 to TRBJ2-7; 9 bases match TRBD2. With V trimmed by 2 bases and J by 2 bases, 5 bases remained unmatched. Germline CDR1 and CDR2: SGHRS and YFSETQ. CDR3 length: 15 residues. The CDR3 nucleotides read TGCGCCAGCAGCTTAGTAGCGGGGGCGGCCTACGAGCAGTACTTC. Protein sequence: CASSLVAGAAYEQYF.

This sequence joins TRBV29-1 and TRBJ1-2; 7 bases map to TRBD1. Per germline, CDR1 SQVTM and CDR2 ANQGSEA. The CDR3 has 13 amino acids. The V and J ends lost 7 bases and 6 bases, in that order; junction bases with no gene match: 11. The CDR3 DNA sequence: TGCAGCGCATCGTGGACAGGACAAGATGGCTACACCTTC. Translation gives CSASWTGQDGYTF.

V is TRBV30 and J is TRBJ1-3; no clear D. The CDR3 covers 13 residues. Germline-derived CDR1 and CDR2 are GTSNPN and SVGIG (reference sequence). Trimming left V 1 base short and J 0 bases short, with 4 bases between. The CDR3 region has the DNA TGTGCCTGGAGTGCCGACTCTGGAAACACCATATATTTT. Translated, it gives CAWSADSGNTIYF. Using reference TRBV30 and TRBJ1-3 for the parts outside the CDR3, the full variable domain is SQTIHQWPATLVQPVGSPLSLECTVEGTSNPNLYWYRQAAGRGLQLLFYSVGIGQISSEVPQNLSASRPQDRQFILSSKKLLLSDSGFYLCAWSADSGNTIYFGEGSWLTVV.

J is TRBJ1-5 and V is TRBV5-1, with D possibly matching TRBD1 (5 bases). In germline, CDR1 is SGHRS, CDR2 YFSETQ. The CDR3 is 14 residues long. V lost 0 bases and J 7 bases, leaving 11 bases between the germline ends. The CDR3 DNA reads as TGCGCCAGCAGCTTGGGCCAGGGAGAACAGCCCCAGCATTTT. Amino acids: CASSLGQGEQPQHF.

J is TRBJ2-7 and V is TRBV4-1; 7 bases fit TRBD2. Losses at the gene ends were 3 bases for V and 11 bases for J; bases not matched to a gene: 10. Germline-derived CDR1 and CDR2 are MGHRA and YSYEKL. CDR3 length: 13 residues. The CDR3 DNA reads TGCGCCAGCAGCCATGTAAGCGGGGAGGTGAAGTACTTC. Its translation is CASSHVSGEVKYF.

The V and J genes are TRBV30 and TRBJ2-5; D may be TRBD2 (5 bases). The CDR3 is 14 amino acids. CDR1 is GTSNPN and CDR2 is SVGIG in the germline V gene (reference sequence). Trimming left V 1 base short and J 0 bases short, with 9 bases between. The CDR3 loop reads CAWSASGYQETQYF. The DNA for the CDR3 is TGTGCCTGGAGTGCTTCGGGATACCAAGAGACCCAGTACTTC.

The chain joins TRBV5-1 to TRBJ2-1; D unclear. This CDR3 contains 14 residues. Trimming took 0 bases from V and 6 from J, leaving 10 bases between them. Per germline, CDR1 SGHRS and CDR2 YFSETQ. The CDR3 spells CASSLAVGLNEQFF. In DNA form, the CDR3 reads TGCGCCAGCAGCTTGGCCGTGGGCCTCAATGAGCAGTTCTTC. The full variable domain, with the rest looked up from reference TRBV5-1 and TRBJ2-1, is KAGVTQTPRYLIKTRGQQVTLSCSPISGHRSVSWYQQTPGQGLQFLFEYFSETQRNKGNFPGRFSGRQFSNSRSEMNVSTLELGDSALYLCASSLAVGLNEQFFGPGTRLTVL.

The CDR3 sequence: CASSSGTFTGELFF. In DNA form, the CDR3 reads TGTGCCAGCAGCTCCGGGACATTCACCGGGGAGCTGTTTTTT. The V and J genes are TRBV7-8 and TRBJ2-2; perhaps TRBD1 as D (6 bases). Trimming stripped 4 bases from V and 4 bases from J, with 10 bases between. CDR3 length: 14 amino acids. Germline CDR1 and CDR2: SGHVS and FQNEAQ.

The V and J genes are TRBV7-8 and TRBJ2-1; weak D call: TRBD1 (7 bases). There are 16 residues in the CDR3. V shed 5 bases and J shed 4 bases, with 18 bases lying between them. The V gene's germline CDR1 is SGHVS and CDR2 FQNEAQ. The CDR3 bases are TGTGCCAGCAGCGCAGGGGGGCTAGTGGTTTACAATGAGCAGTTCTTC. This codes for CASSAGGLVVYNEQFF.

The gene calls are TRBV6-5 and TRBJ2-4, with a tentative D call TRBD1 (6 bases). This CDR3 contains 15 residues. V dropped 7 bases and J dropped 3 bases, with 16 bases sitting between them. Germline V lookup: CDR1 MNHEY, CDR2 SVGAGI. Here the CDR3 reads CASTYNRAGKNIQYF. CDR3 bases: TGTGCCAGCACCTATAACAGGGCGGGCAAAAACATTCAGTACTTC.

The chain links TRBV29-1 to TRBJ2-5; possibly TRBD2 for D (7 bases). The CDR3 spans 15 residues. The germline CDR1 and CDR2 sequences are SQVTM and ANQGSEA. V lost 4 bases, J lost 3 bases, and 18 bases lay in between. The CDR3 nucleotides are TGCAGCGTTGTGAGGGGGGGAGGGTCCGAAGAGACCCAGTACTTC. This sequence encodes CSVVRGGGSEETQYF.